These 2 T cell receptor beta chains were sequenced from one sample in a study of identical twins. MiXCR, applied by TCRdb to the 5' RACE reads, yields one record per CDR3 protein. The sample carries 400,000 or so distinct CDR3 sequences, roughly 9% recorded once. The sequencing sample was made of naive T cells sorted from blood. Source of these receptors: a woman in her forties or fifties in good health.

The sample holds many counts of this clonotype. The rearrangement uses TRBV5-1 and TRBJ2-3; D is unclear. Germline CDR1 and CDR2: SGHRS and YFSETQ. V lost 4 bases, J lost 1 base, and 10 bases lay in between. The CDR3 length is 14 residues. The CDR3 here is CASSATTRTDTQYF. The CDR3 bases are TGCGCCAGCAGCGCAACTACGCGCACAGATACGCAGTATTTT.

The rearrangement links TRBV9 to TRBJ1-1, with D hard to call. The V gene's germline CDR1 is SGDLS and CDR2 YYNGEE. Trimming removed 4 bases at V and 4 bases at J, with 14 bases between. There are 14 residues in the CDR3. The CDR3 DNA follows: TGTGCCAGCAGCCATCCGGGTAGCAGCACTGAAGCTTTCTTT. It is translated as CASSHPGSSTEAFF. Complete variable domain (other parts from reference TRBV9 and TRBJ1-1): DSGVTQTPKHLITATGQRVTLRCSPRSGDLSVYWYQQSLDQGLQFLIQYYNGEERAKGNILERFSAQQFPDLHSELNLSSLELGDSALYFCASSHPGSSTEAFFGQGTRLTVV.